This is a list of T cell receptor beta chains from one sample in a study of early T cells in non-severe SARS-CoV-2 infection. TCRdb processed the 5' RACE reads anew with MiXCR; each CDR3 protein has one entry. The sample records tens of thousands of distinct CDR3 sequences, more than 9% being singletons. Sequencing was done on a sample of whole blood. All receptors derive from an adult who was a healthcare worker with PCR-confirmed SARS-CoV-2 infection or an uninfected control (not recorded which). CDR3s include the opening cysteine and the closing phenylalanine or tryptophan. A D gene is named only where the DNA matches it firmly. Expanded clones are given a class, and other clones once, few, many or no size at all.

d_call	clone_size	v_call	j_call	cdr3_nt	cdr3_aa
-	medium-sized	TRBV12-3/TRBV12-4	TRBJ2-6	TGTGCCAGCAGTTCCAGGGTAACTGGGGCCAACGTCCTGACTTTC	CASSSRVTGANVLTF
TRBD2	many	TRBV7-8	TRBJ2-2	TGTGCCAGCAGGCGTAAGGGTCTAGCGGCGAACACCGGGGAGCTGTTTTTT	CASRRKGLAANTGELFF
TRBD2	many	TRBV7-2	TRBJ2-3	TGTGCCAGCAGCTTAGCGGGGAGGGATACAGATACGCAGTATTTT	CASSLAGRDTDTQYF
-	many	TRBV6-5	TRBJ2-2	TGTGCCAGCAGTTACTCAAGACAGACCGGGGAGCTGTTTTTT	CASSYSRQTGELFF
TRBD1	many	TRBV29-1	TRBJ2-7	TGCAGCGTTGAAGATCCCGGACAGGGAGCCTACGAGCAGTACTTC	CSVEDPGQGAYEQYF
TRBD1	-	TRBV5-1	TRBJ2-3	TGCGCCAGCAGCTCCCAGGGGGAAGATACGCAGTATTTT	CASSSQGEDTQYF
-	-	TRBV29-1	TRBJ1-1	TGCAGCGACCGAACCTTTATGGGGACTGAAGCTTTCTTT	CSDRTFMGTEAFF
-	many	TRBV24-1	TRBJ2-1	TGTGCCACCAGTGACAGAGGTGGACACTACAATGAGCAGTTCTTC	CATSDRGGHYNEQFF
-	few	TRBV7-3	TRBJ1-1	TGTGCCAGCAGCTCAGGTAGAGAGACTGAAGCTTTCTTT	CASSSGRETEAFF
-	-	TRBV12-3/TRBV12-4	TRBJ2-5	TGTGCCAGCAGTTTAGGCGGGACCCAGTACTTC	CASSLGGTQYF
-	-	TRBV5-1	TRBJ1-1	TGCGCCAGCAGCCCACAGGGTTTGGACACTGAAGCTTTCTTT	CASSPQGLDTEAFF
TRBD1	few	TRBV27	TRBJ1-6	TGTGCCAGCAGTCCAGGACAGGGCCATTCACCCCTCCACTTT	CASSPGQGHSPLHF
-	few	TRBV5-6	TRBJ2-7	TGTGCCAGCAGCTTTTGGGGTTTTACCTACGAGCAGTACTTC	CASSFWGFTYEQYF
TRBD1	-	TRBV19	TRBJ2-2	TGTGCCTCATACAGGGGACCCGGGGAGCTGTTTTTT	CASYRGPGELFF
TRBD1	many	TRBV6-1	TRBJ1-2	TGTGCCAGCAGGGGACAGGGGGCAAAAACACTCTATGGCTACACCTTC	CASRGQGAKTLYGYTF
TRBD1	-	TRBV7-2	TRBJ2-4	TGTGCCAGCAGCCCACAGGGGATGCTAGCCAAAAACATTCAGTACTTC	CASSPQGMLAKNIQYF
-	many	TRBV20-1	TRBJ1-5	TGCAGTGCTAGTACAGGAGTTTATAGCAATCAGCCCCAGCATTTT	CSASTGVYSNQPQHF
-	-	TRBV29-1	TRBJ2-7	TGCAGCGTTGCCCAAAGTCTGTCCTACGAGCAGTACTTC	CSVAQSLSYEQYF